Below are 18 T cell receptor beta chains sequenced from a single sample in a study of technical replicates of blood from a few donors. The data were produced by immunoSEQ multiplex PCR, yet TCRdb's version contains in-frame clones alone and is incomplete. The table lists some 94,000 clones, approximately 94% of them singletons. Sequencing input: T cells isolated from PBMCs. The receptors were gathered from a human donor in good health.

This chain connects TRBV7-6 to TRBJ1-3; no reliable D call. Germline V gene sequence: CDR1 SGHVS, CDR2 FNYEAQ. The ends were cut back, 1 base at V and 0 bases at J, with 7 bases in the middle. The CDR3 totals 15 residues. In DNA form, the CDR3 reads TGTGCCAGCAGCTTAGGACTGAGCTCTGGAAACACCATATATTTT. It yields the protein CASSLGLSSGNTIYF. Together with reference TRBV7-6 and TRBJ1-3, the CDR3 gives the full variable domain: GAGVSQSPRYKVTKRGQDVALRCDPISGHVSLYWYRQALGQGPEFLTYFNYEAQQDKSGLPNDRFSAERPEGSISTLTIQRTEQRDSAMYRCASSLGLSSGNTIYFGEGSWLTVV.

This chain joins TRBV11-2 and TRBJ1-2; no clear D gene. Germline CDR1 and CDR2: SGHAT and FQNNGV. V lost 5 bases and J lost 4, with 11 bases in between. The CDR3 is made up of 13 amino acids. CDR3 residues: CASSPGAGYGYTF. In DNA form, the CDR3 reads TGTGCCAGCAGCCCCGGCGCAGGCTATGGCTACACCTTC.

This sequence joins TRBV28 and TRBJ2-4; 9 bases map to TRBD1. Germline V lookup: CDR1 MDHEN, CDR2 SYDVKM. This CDR3 is 17 amino acids long. Losses at the gene ends were 2 bases for V and 3 bases for J; bases not matched to a gene: 8. CDR3 in DNA: TGTGCCAGCAGTTTACCCCGGGGACAGGGAGGCAAAAACATTCAGTACTTC. It translates to CASSLPRGQGGKNIQYF.

This clone was picked up one time. The gene calls are TRBV28 and TRBJ2-7, with a possible D match to TRBD1 (6 bases). V was cut by 4 bases and J by 5 bases, with 27 bases left in between. This CDR3 spans 18 amino acids. CDR1 and CDR2 from the germline V gene are MDHEN and SYDVKM. CDR3 sequence (DNA): TGTGCCAGCAGTTCCATCCGAACTGACAGGATCGGGCCTCACGAGCAGTACTTC. It is translated as CASSSIRTDRIGPHEQYF. Looking up the rest from reference TRBV28 and TRBJ2-7 gives the full variable domain: DVKVTQSSRYLVKRTGEKVFLECVQDMDHENMFWYRQDPGLGLRLIYFSYDVKMKEKGDIPEGYSVSREKKERFSLILESASTNQTSMYLCASSSIRTDRIGPHEQYFGPGTRLTVT.

V is TRBV29-1 and J is TRBJ1-2, with D perhaps TRBD1 (6 bases). CDR1 is SQVTM, CDR2 ANQGSEA, per germline. Trimming removed 4 bases from V and 8 bases from J, with 14 bases in between. This CDR3 is built from 12 residues. The CDR3 DNA is TGCAGCGTTGTAGGGCAGGGGATAGGCTACACCTTC. This gives the protein CSVVGQGIGYTF. The full variable domain, its missing parts supplied by reference TRBV29-1 and TRBJ1-2, is SAVISQKPSRDICQRGTSLTIQCQVDSQVTMMFWYRQQPGQSLTLIATANQGSEATYESGFVIDKFPISRPNLTFSTLTVSNMSPEDSSIYLCSVVGQGIGYTFGSGTRLTVV.

The genes are TRBV18 and TRBJ2-7, with D possibly TRBD1 on 6 matching bases. V lost 6 bases and J 5 bases, leaving 17 bases between the germline ends. CDR3 length: 14 residues. Germline assignment: CDR1 KGHSH and CDR2 LQKENI. The CDR3 DNA sequence: TGTGCCAGCTCCACGAACAGGGTGGATAACGAGCAGTACTTC. Its protein product is CASSTNRVDNEQYF.

The rearrangement uses TRBV29-1 and TRBJ1-2; D is possibly TRBD1 (6 bases). Per germline, CDR1 SQVTM and CDR2 ANQGSEA. The CDR3 has 11 amino acids. Trimming shortened V by 7 bases and J by 11 bases, and 17 bases separated the two germline ends. The DNA for the CDR3 is TGCAGCGCTGGGGGACAAATAGAGTACACCTTC. The encoded protein is CSAGGQIEYTF.

The chain carries TRBV13 and TRBJ2-5, with 7 bases lining up with TRBD2. There are 15 residues in the CDR3. Germline trimming cut 1 base from V and 5 bases from J; bases unmatched to any gene: 7. Germline V gene lookup returns CDR1 PRHDT and CDR2 FYEKMQ (reference sequence). The CDR3 loop reads CASSLATAAGETQYF. For the CDR3, the DNA is TGTGCCAGCAGCTTAGCGACAGCAGCGGGGGAGACCCAGTACTTC.

The chain joins TRBV2 to TRBJ2-6, with a possible D match to TRBD1 (7 bases). Trimming removed 7 bases from V and 5 bases from J, with 18 bases in between. The CDR3 length is 16 residues. Germline loops: CDR1 SNHLY, CDR2 FYNNEI. CDR3 coding DNA: TGTGCCAGCAATTCCAACAGGGGAGGTTGGGCCAACGTCCTGACTTTC. This gives the protein CASNSNRGGWANVLTF.

V usage is TRBV7-2 and J usage is TRBJ2-7; the match to TRBD2 covers 7 bases. The CDR3 totals 14 residues. Germline CDR1 SGHTA, CDR2 FQGNSA. V shed 1 base, J shed 7 bases, and the junction held 7 bases outside the gene matches. The CDR3 sequence is CASSLGGGSNEQYF. In DNA, the CDR3 is TGTGCCAGCAGCTTAGGAGGCGGGAGCAATGAGCAGTACTTC.

The rearrangement uses TRBV19 and TRBJ2-1; possible D gene TRBD1, 6 bases. Germline-derived CDR1 and CDR2 are LNHDA and SQIVND (reference sequence). V gave up 5 bases and J gave up 0 bases, with 26 bases separating them. The CDR3 contains 20 residues. DNA for the CDR3: TGTGCCAGTAGTTCTTATCTGGACAGCGGTGGTCTAAGCTCCTACAATGAGCAGTTCTTC. Its protein is CASSSYLDSGGLSSYNEQFF.

V is TRBV2 and J is TRBJ2-1; D is possibly TRBD2 (6 bases). The CDR3 sequence is 11 residues long. With 8 bases removed from V and 9 bases from J, the gap between germline ends came to 11 bases. In germline, CDR1 is SNHLY, CDR2 FYNNEI. CDR3 in amino acids: CASGTLSEQFF. CDR3 bases: TGTGCCAGCGGGACTCTAAGTGAGCAGTTCTTC.

The rearrangement links TRBV5-6 to TRBJ2-7; no reliable D call. Germline loops: CDR1 SGHDT, CDR2 YYEEEE. Trimming stripped 4 bases from V and 3 bases from J, with 5 bases between. CDR3 size: 11 residues. CDR3 residues: CASSGSYEQYF. CDR3 DNA sequence: TGTGCCAGCAGCGGCAGCTACGAGCAGTACTTC.

The gene calls are TRBV10-3 and TRBJ1-2; unclear D gene. In germline, CDR1 is ENHRY, CDR2 SYGVKD. V was trimmed by 3 bases and J by 1 base, leaving 6 bases between them. The CDR3 runs 13 residues. The chain's CDR3 is CAISDNGNYGYTF. DNA for the CDR3: TGTGCCATCAGTGACAACGGTAACTATGGCTACACCTTC.

The rearrangement uses TRBV10-3 and TRBJ2-1; unclear D gene. This CDR3 is 14 amino acids long. CDR1 and CDR2 from the germline V gene are ENHRY and SYGVKD. The V end lost 6 bases, the J end lost 8 bases, and 17 bases lay between the germline ends. CDR3 region: CAIRSVDPQYEQFF. The CDR3 bases are TGTGCCATCAGATCCGTTGATCCCCAGTATGAGCAGTTCTTC.

The chain links TRBV10-1 to TRBJ2-5; 10 nucleotides agree with TRBD1. Germline V CDR1 and CDR2: WNHNN, SYGVQD (reference sequence). The CDR3 contains 16 residues. With 4 bases clipped from V and 2 bases from J, the junction kept 7 bases outside the gene matches. This chain's CDR3 is CASSVGRTGGQETQYF. The CDR3 DNA is TGCGCCAGCAGTGTCGGCCGGACAGGGGGTCAAGAGACCCAGTACTTC.

This chain uses TRBV6-5 with TRBJ2-1; perhaps TRBD2 as D (6 bases). The CDR3 spans 16 residues. V was shortened by 0 bases and J by 0 bases, with 9 bases between the two germline ends. CDR1 MNHEY and CDR2 SVGAGI come from the germline V gene. The CDR3 sequence: CASSYSGRGSYNEQFF. The CDR3 nucleotides are TGTGCCAGCAGTTACTCGGGGCGGGGCTCCTACAATGAGCAGTTCTTC.

The rearrangement joins TRBV5-4 to TRBJ2-5; D is ambiguous. V lost 3 bases to trimming and J lost 6 bases, with 12 bases between them. The CDR3 consists of 13 residues. The germline CDR1 and CDR2 sequences are SGHNT and YYREEE (reference sequence). CDR3 sequence reads: CASSSGEEKTQYF. CDR3 nucleotide sequence: TGTGCCAGCAGCTCGGGTGAGGAAAAGACCCAGTACTTC.